These T cell receptor beta chains were read from a single sample in a study of blood T cell repertoires in COVID-19. Sequencing used immunoSEQ multiplex PCR; TCRdb keeps in-frame clones, though not all of them. The table lists more than 95,000 clones, roughly nine tenths of them singletons. Sequenced material: peripheral blood. Every receptor here comes from a man between 65 and 79 years old who had recovered from COVID-19. Both conserved end residues are part of each CDR3. A D gene is named only where the DNA matches it firmly. The size of a clone is reported for some rows only, either as once, few or many, or as a class for expanded clones.

size: .; D: .; V: TRBV19; J: TRBJ1-1; CDR3: CASAWDTNTEAFF; DNA: TGTGCCAGCGCCTGGGACACGAACACTGAAGCTTTCTTT
size: .; D: .; V: TRBV2; J: TRBJ2-7; CDR3: CASSWAPDSTYEQYF; DNA: TGTGCCAGCAGTTGGGCACCAGACAGCACCTACGAGCAGTACTTC
size: .; D: TRBD1; V: TRBV3-1/TRBV3-2; J: TRBJ1-5; CDR3: CASSQGRDRGPKPQHF; DNA: TGTGCCAGCAGCCAAGGAAGAGACAGGGGGCCGAAGCCCCAGCATTTT
size: .; D: TRBD1; V: TRBV9; J: TRBJ2-2; CDR3: CASSVTGALMNTGELFF; DNA: TGTGCCAGCAGCGTAACAGGGGCCTTAATGAACACCGGGGAGCTGTTTTTT
size: few; D: TRBD1; V: TRBV18; J: TRBJ2-1; CDR3: CASSRSEGTGDNEQFF; DNA: TGTGCCAGCTCACGGTCCGAAGGGACAGGGGACAATGAGCAGTTCTTC
size: once; D: TRBD2; V: TRBV30; J: TRBJ2-1; CDR3: CAWRGTSKFGQFF; DNA: TGTGCCTGGAGAGGGACTAGTAAATTTGGGCAGTTCTTC
size: .; D: .; V: TRBV9; J: TRBJ2-7; CDR3: CASSASMTGTTSEQYF; DNA: TGTGCCAGCAGCGCCAGTATGACGGGGACAACATCCGAGCAGTACTTC
size: .; D: .; V: TRBV28; J: TRBJ2-1; CDR3: CASSGGGATSYNEQFF; DNA: TGTGCCAGCAGTGGTGGGGGGGCCACTTCCTACAATGAGCAGTTCTTC
size: many; D: .; V: TRBV28; J: TRBJ2-7; CDR3: CASSPETDSYEQYF; DNA: TGTGCCAGCAGTCCAGAGACTGACTCCTACGAGCAGTACTTC
size: .; D: TRBD2; V: TRBV5-4; J: TRBJ2-5; CDR3: CASSFGAGGKSQETQYF; DNA: TGTGCCAGCAGCTTCGGGGCGGGGGGGAAGTCCCAAGAGACCCAGTACTTC
size: .; D: .; V: TRBV2; J: TRBJ1-2; CDR3: CASSSGGSYGYTF; DNA: TGTGCCAGCAGTTCGGGGGGGAGCTATGGCTACACCTTC
size: .; D: TRBD1; V: TRBV2; J: TRBJ1-4; CDR3: CASSRQGIEKLFF; DNA: TGTGCCAGCAGTCGACAGGGGATCGAAAAACTGTTTTTT
size: .; D: TRBD1; V: TRBV10-3; J: TRBJ1-1; CDR3: CAISELDRGWTEVFF; DNA: TGTGCCATCAGTGAACTGGACAGGGGGTGGACTGAAGTTTTCTTT
size: .; D: .; V: TRBV5-5; J: TRBJ1-1; CDR3: CASSLDINAGTEAFF; DNA: TGTGCCAGCAGCTTGGATATTAATGCAGGCACTGAAGCTTTCTTT
size: once; D: .; V: TRBV3-1/TRBV3-2; J: TRBJ1-5; CDR3: CASSQSTNQPQHF; DNA: TGTGCCAGCAGCCAAAGCACCAATCAGCCCCAGCATTTT
size: .; D: .; V: TRBV4-1; J: TRBJ2-3; CDR3: CATKGGARSTQYF; DNA: TGCGCCACCAAGGGGGGGGCGAGGAGTACGCAGTATTTT
size: once; D: TRBD1; V: TRBV12-3/TRBV12-4; J: TRBJ1-5; CDR3: CASRRTGDQPQHF; DNA: TGTGCCAGCAGAAGGACAGGGGATCAGCCCCAGCATTTT
size: .; D: TRBD1; V: TRBV5-6; J: TRBJ2-1; CDR3: CASSWAYRGKTYNEQFF; DNA: TGTGCCAGCAGCTGGGCATACAGGGGAAAGACCTACAATGAGCAGTTCTTC
size: .; D: TRBD1; V: TRBV27; J: TRBJ2-2; CDR3: CASRTLPDRAGELFF; DNA: TGTGCCAGCAGGACCCTTCCCGACAGGGCCGGGGAGCTGTTTTTT
size: .; D: TRBD2; V: TRBV15; J: TRBJ2-1; CDR3: CATRRLAGGRYNEQFF; DNA: TGTGCCACCAGGAGACTAGCGGGAGGTCGGTACAATGAGCAGTTCTTC
size: .; D: .; V: TRBV12-5; J: TRBJ2-2; CDR3: CASGLRAGNTGELFF; DNA: TGTGCTAGTGGTTTGAGAGCGGGGAACACCGGGGAGCTGTTTTTT
size: .; D: TRBD2; V: TRBV4-3; J: TRBJ2-1; CDR3: CASSQETSGGISYNEQFF; DNA: TGCGCCAGCAGCCAAGAGACTAGCGGGGGGATCTCCTACAATGAGCAGTTCTTC
size: .; D: .; V: TRBV9; J: TRBJ1-5; CDR3: CASSLGEGGQPQHF; DNA: TGTGCCAGCAGCCTGGGGGAGGGGGGGCAGCCCCAGCATTTT
size: .; D: .; V: TRBV3-1/TRBV3-2; J: TRBJ1-2; CDR3: CASSQGRQLVYGYTF; DNA: TGTGCCAGCAGCCAAGGTCGACAGTTAGTTTATGGCTACACCTTC
size: .; D: .; V: TRBV9; J: TRBJ1-2; CDR3: CASSATGPRDYGYTF; DNA: TGTGCCAGCAGCGCCACAGGGCCTAGGGACTATGGCTACACCTTC
size: .; D: .; V: TRBV28; J: TRBJ2-7; CDR3: CASSFRAGSYEQYF; DNA: TGTGCCAGCAGTTTTCGTGCAGGTTCCTACGAGCAGTACTTC
size: .; D: .; V: TRBV7-2; J: TRBJ2-5; CDR3: CASSRGLLETQYF; DNA: TGTGCCAGCAGCAGGGGATTGCTAGAGACCCAGTACTTC
size: few; D: .; V: TRBV5-6; J: TRBJ1-2; CDR3: CASSLGQKNYGYTF; DNA: TGTGCCAGCAGCTTGGGACAGAAGAACTATGGCTACACCTTC
size: few; D: .; V: TRBV5-1; J: TRBJ2-5; CDR3: CASSLTGKETQYF; DNA: TGCGCCAGCAGCTTGACAGGGAAAGAGACCCAGTACTTC
size: .; D: TRBD1; V: TRBV5-4; J: TRBJ2-2; CDR3: CASSLGQGRFTGELFF; DNA: TGTGCCAGCAGCTTGGGACAGGGGCGGTTCACCGGGGAGCTGTTTTTT
size: .; D: .; V: TRBV18; J: TRBJ1-6; CDR3: CASSPSGEAPLHF; DNA: TGTGCCAGCTCACCAAGTGGGGAGGCACCCCTCCACTTT
size: once; D: .; V: TRBV27; J: TRBJ2-2; CDR3: CASSLSRYATLFF; DNA: TGTGCCAGCAGTTTATCACGGTACGCTACGCTGTTTTTT
size: .; D: TRBD1; V: TRBV6-6; J: TRBJ2-2; CDR3: CASSPGQGDTGELFF; DNA: TGTGCCAGCAGTCCCGGACAGGGCGACACCGGGGAGCTGTTTTTT
size: .; D: .; V: TRBV6-5; J: TRBJ1-5; CDR3: CASRGYRDDQPQHF; DNA: TGTGCCAGCAGAGGGTACAGGGACGATCAGCCCCAGCATTTT
size: .; D: .; V: TRBV7-2; J: TRBJ1-1; CDR3: CASSLPQTVEAFF; DNA: TGTGCCAGCAGCTTACCACAGACAGTTGAAGCTTTCTTT
size: once; D: TRBD1; V: TRBV27; J: TRBJ2-3; CDR3: CASSGGTGGTDTQYF; DNA: TGTGCCAGCAGTGGTGGGACAGGAGGCACAGATACGCAGTATTTT
size: few; D: .; V: TRBV6-5; J: TRBJ1-2; CDR3: CASSYDKNYGYTF; DNA: TGTGCCAGCAGTTACGACAAAAACTATGGCTACACCTTC
size: few; D: .; V: TRBV5-8; J: TRBJ2-5; CDR3: CASSLVAVIQETQYF; DNA: TGTGCCAGCAGCTTGGTCGCAGTGATACAAGAGACCCAGTACTTC
size: .; D: .; V: TRBV30; J: TRBJ2-3; CDR3: CAWSVSGGADTQYF; DNA: TGTGCCTGGAGTGTAAGCGGCGGGGCGGATACGCAGTATTTT
size: .; D: .; V: TRBV9; J: TRBJ1-6; CDR3: CASSVGQGGNSPLHF; DNA: TGTGCCAGCAGCGTAGGCCAGGGTGGTAATTCACCCCTCCACTTT
size: .; D: .; V: TRBV12-3/TRBV12-4; J: TRBJ1-5; CDR3: CASSLGGAQPQHF; DNA: TGTGCCAGCAGTCTGGGGGGGGCTCAGCCCCAGCATTTT
size: .; D: TRBD1; V: TRBV11-2; J: TRBJ1-2; CDR3: CASSLGQGFYGYTF; DNA: TGTGCCAGCAGCTTAGGACAGGGCTTCTATGGCTACACCTTC
size: .; D: TRBD1; V: TRBV10-3; J: TRBJ1-1; CDR3: CAINRGPTEAFF; DNA: TGTGCCATCAACAGGGGGCCTACTGAAGCTTTCTTT
size: .; D: TRBD1; V: TRBV6-1; J: TRBJ2-7; CDR3: CASSEEFDRGINYEQYF; DNA: TGTGCCAGCAGTGAAGAATTCGACAGGGGGATAAACTACGAGCAGTACTTC
size: once; D: .; V: TRBV6-2/TRBV6-3; J: TRBJ2-3; CDR3: CASSYSMPRFSRRGADTQYF; DNA: TGTGCCAGCAGTTACTCGATGCCCCGGTTCAGCCGGAGGGGCGCAGATACGCAGTATTTT
size: .; D: .; V: TRBV5-4; J: TRBJ2-2; CDR3: CASSLGQDTGELFF; DNA: TGTGCCAGCAGCTTGGGGCAGGACACCGGGGAGCTGTTTTTT
size: medium-sized; D: TRBD1; V: TRBV5-5; J: TRBJ1-6; CDR3: CASSPDRGVSPLHF; DNA: TGTGCCAGCAGCCCAGACAGGGGAGTATCACCCCTCCACTTT
size: .; D: TRBD1; V: TRBV6-6; J: TRBJ2-4; CDR3: CASRTGGGIQYF; DNA: TGTGCCAGCCGTACAGGGGGAGGCATTCAGTACTTC
size: .; D: .; V: TRBV11-2; J: TRBJ2-5; CDR3: CASSLRVQETQYF; DNA: TGTGCCAGCAGCCTCAGGGTTCAAGAGACCCAGTACTTC